These 5 T cell receptor beta chains were sequenced from one sample in a study of cytomegalovirus exposure and HLA in healthy donors. Primers: 60 Vbeta forward and 13 Jbeta reverse. TCRdb's table, derived via immunoSEQ multiplex PCR, lists solely in-frame clones and lacks some. The top ten hold roughly 3.5% of the sample, which has 100,000 to 150,000 clones, around 78% seen once. Input material: PBMCs. The receptors originated from a man between 40 and 49 years old in good health and CMV-seronegative.

This clone was counted a single time. The rearrangement links TRBV7-8 to TRBJ1-5; TRBD1 matches 7 bases. The CDR3 spans 14 residues. The trim removed 5 bases at V and 3 bases at J, leaving 4 bases unmatched. Germline values: CDR1 SGHVS, CDR2 FQNEAQ. In nucleotides, the CDR3 is TGTGCCAGCAGCCTGACAGGGAACAATCAGCCCCAGCATTTT. Translation: CASSLTGNNQPQHF.

In this sample, this clone turned up a few times. The chain employs TRBV6-6 and TRBJ1-2, with 9 bases matching TRBD1. V lost 6 bases and J lost 5; bases outside the gene matches: 1. The CDR3 length is 12 residues. CDR1 is MNHNY and CDR2 is SVGAGI in the germline V gene (reference sequence). The CDR3 coding sequence is TGTGCCAGCAGCGGGACAGGGTATGGCTACACCTTC. Amino acids: CASSGTGYGYTF.

The gene calls are TRBV13 and TRBJ2-5, with unresolved D. The germline V gene encodes CDR1 PRHDT and CDR2 FYEKMQ (reference sequence). The CDR3 has 14 residues. The V end was cut by 5 bases, the J end by 5 bases, with 15 bases between. The CDR3 is CASSPQHYGETQYF. CDR3 DNA: TGTGCCAGCAGCCCTCAACATTACGGGGAGACCCAGTACTTC.

The J gene is TRBJ1-2, the V gene TRBV9; TRBD1 agrees at 10 bases. Germline CDR1 SGDLS, CDR2 YYNGEE. The length of the CDR3 is 13 residues. The V and J ends lost 4 bases and 8 bases, in that order; junction bases with no gene match: 5. Written as DNA, the CDR3 is TGTGCCAGCAGCCCCGACAGGGGGCAGGGCTACACCTTC. This sequence encodes CASSPDRGQGYTF.

A few counts support this clone. The gene calls are TRBV9 and TRBJ2-3, with 7 bases that match TRBD2. The CDR3 loop spans 18 amino acids. The junction had 12 bases not matched to a gene; V was cut back by 2 bases and J by 0 bases. Germline V gene lookup returns CDR1 SGDLS and CDR2 YYNGEE. The CDR3 nucleotides read TGTGCCAGCAGCGTGCAAGCGGGGTCCTACTCTAGCACAGATACGCAGTATTTT. This codes for CASSVQAGSYSSTDTQYF.